A selection of T cell receptor beta chains follows, all from one sample in a study of T cell responses to AZD1222 COVID-19 vaccine. Data came from immunoSEQ multiplex PCR; TCRdb stores just in-frame clones and leaves some out. Altogether 150,000 to 200,000 clones are present, about nine tenths being singletons, with the ten largest covering less than 1.5%. Source: peripheral blood, taken 28 days after the second AZD1222 dose. The receptors here all came from an adult who received the AZD1222 COVID-19 vaccine. The CDR3 runs from the conserved cysteine through the conserved F or W. D genes are given only for firm matches. Clone size is not always given. Where it is, it says once, few, many or a class for expanded clones.

J	size	D	V	CDR3
TRBJ1-2	-	TRBD1	TRBV7-3	CASSLTPGQGAVGYTF
TRBJ2-7	few	-	TRBV19	CASSTLGNYEQYF
TRBJ1-5	-	TRBD1	TRBV19	CASINRGIGGQPQHF
TRBJ1-1	-	TRBD1	TRBV7-3	CASSLIGGRTDTEAFF
TRBJ1-6	-	-	TRBV5-4	CASSLSATADSPLHF
TRBJ2-1	-	-	TRBV5-8	CASSYLREDEQFF
TRBJ2-4	-	TRBD2	TRBV3-1/TRBV3-2	CASSQGAGPKNIQYF
TRBJ2-3	-	-	TRBV11-3	CASSLEPDTQYF
TRBJ1-2	-	-	TRBV18	CASSPKTGGNYGYTF
TRBJ2-6	-	-	TRBV6-2/TRBV6-3	CASSPTGISGANVLTF
TRBJ1-2	-	TRBD1	TRBV9	CASSVNRQGGDYGYTF
TRBJ2-1	-	TRBD2	TRBV9	CASSAGSGGPNEQFF
TRBJ1-2	-	-	TRBV11-3	CASIWVNRLVQRYTF
TRBJ2-2	-	TRBD1	TRBV3-1/TRBV3-2	CASSPRDRGRVGELFF
TRBJ2-2	few	-	TRBV27	CASTKIGLANTGELFF
TRBJ1-6	once	-	TRBV27	CASSLSNGQYSPLHF
TRBJ1-2	-	-	TRBV5-6	CASSLFRNGYTF
TRBJ2-2	-	TRBD2	TRBV7-9	CASSISGDSTGELFF
TRBJ1-3	-	-	TRBV7-9	CASSLADGRNTIYF
TRBJ1-1	many	TRBD1	TRBV27	CASRIQGATEAFF
TRBJ2-1	-	TRBD2	TRBV6-2/TRBV6-3	CASSTLSAGVYNEQFF
TRBJ2-7	-	TRBD2	TRBV3-1/TRBV3-2	CASSLTGGGSSYEQYF
TRBJ2-6	-	TRBD1	TRBV27	CASIHRGDRGGYGANVLTF
TRBJ2-1	-	TRBD2	TRBV7-2	CASSGTSVTEQFF
TRBJ1-2	once	TRBD1	TRBV20-1	CSARQGDGYTF
TRBJ2-7	-	-	TRBV27	CASNLYPSSYEQYF
TRBJ1-4	-	-	TRBV7-9	CASSLALNEKLFF
TRBJ1-4	-	-	TRBV4-1	CASSQDSGTVNEKLFF
TRBJ1-1	-	TRBD1	TRBV13	CASSLVTGATEAFF
TRBJ1-1	few	-	TRBV27	CASSLSLGNTEAFF